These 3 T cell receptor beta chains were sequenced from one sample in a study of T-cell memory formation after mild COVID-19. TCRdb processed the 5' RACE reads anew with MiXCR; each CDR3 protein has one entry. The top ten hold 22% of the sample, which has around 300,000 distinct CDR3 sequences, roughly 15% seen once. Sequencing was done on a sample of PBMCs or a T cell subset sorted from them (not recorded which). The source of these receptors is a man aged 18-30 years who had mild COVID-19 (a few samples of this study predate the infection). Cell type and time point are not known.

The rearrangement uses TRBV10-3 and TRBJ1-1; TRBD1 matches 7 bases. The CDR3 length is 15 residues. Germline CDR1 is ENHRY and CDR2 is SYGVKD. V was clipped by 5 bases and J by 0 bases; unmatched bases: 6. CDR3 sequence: CAISSLQGMNTEAFF. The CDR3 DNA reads TGTGCCATCAGTTCATTACAGGGGATGAACACTGAAGCTTTCTTT.

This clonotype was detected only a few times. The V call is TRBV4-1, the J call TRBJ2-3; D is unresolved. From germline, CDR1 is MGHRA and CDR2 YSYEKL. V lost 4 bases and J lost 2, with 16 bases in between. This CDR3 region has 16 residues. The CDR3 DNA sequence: TGCGCCAGCAGCCCAGGTTTGTCGGGTTACACAGATACGCAGTATTTT. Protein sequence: CASSPGLSGYTDTQYF.

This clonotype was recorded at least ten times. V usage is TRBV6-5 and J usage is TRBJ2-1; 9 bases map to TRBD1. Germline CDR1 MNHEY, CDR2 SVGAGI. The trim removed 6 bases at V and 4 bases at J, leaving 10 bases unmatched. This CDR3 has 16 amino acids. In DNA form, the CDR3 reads TGTGCCAGCAGCCCCGATCCCGGGACAGGGTACAATGAGCAGTTCTTC. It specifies CASSPDPGTGYNEQFF.